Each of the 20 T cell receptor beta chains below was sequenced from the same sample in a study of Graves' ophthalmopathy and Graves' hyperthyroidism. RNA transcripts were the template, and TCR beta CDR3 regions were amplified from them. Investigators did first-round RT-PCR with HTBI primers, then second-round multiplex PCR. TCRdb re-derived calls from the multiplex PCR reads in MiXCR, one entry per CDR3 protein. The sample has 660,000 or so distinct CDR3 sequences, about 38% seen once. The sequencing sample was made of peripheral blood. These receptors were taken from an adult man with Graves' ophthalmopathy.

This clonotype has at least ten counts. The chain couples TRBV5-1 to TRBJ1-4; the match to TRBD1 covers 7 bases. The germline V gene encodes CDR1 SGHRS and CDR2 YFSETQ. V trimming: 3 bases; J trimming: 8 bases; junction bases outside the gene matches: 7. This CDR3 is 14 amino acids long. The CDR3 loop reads CASSSTGQDEKLFF. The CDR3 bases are TGCGCCAGCAGCTCAACAGGACAGGACGAAAAACTGTTTTTT. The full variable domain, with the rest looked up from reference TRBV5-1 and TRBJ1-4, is KAGVTQTPRYLIKTRGQQVTLSCSPISGHRSVSWYQQTPGQGLQFLFEYFSETQRNKGNFPGRFSGRQFSNSRSEMNVSTLELGDSALYLCASSSTGQDEKLFFGSGTQLSVL.

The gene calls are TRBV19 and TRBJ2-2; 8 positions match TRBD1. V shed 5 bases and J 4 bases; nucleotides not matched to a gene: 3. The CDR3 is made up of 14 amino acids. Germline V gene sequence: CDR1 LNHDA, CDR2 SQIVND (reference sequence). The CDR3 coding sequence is TGTGCCAGTAGTCAGGACAGGGCCACCGGGGAGCTGTTTTTT. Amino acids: CASSQDRATGELFF.

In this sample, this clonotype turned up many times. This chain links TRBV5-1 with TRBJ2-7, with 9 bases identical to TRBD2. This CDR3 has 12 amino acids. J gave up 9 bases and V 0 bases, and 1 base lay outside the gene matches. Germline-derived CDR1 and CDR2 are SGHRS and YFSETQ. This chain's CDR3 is CASSLGTSAQYF. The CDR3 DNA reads TGCGCCAGCAGCTTGGGGACTAGCGCGCAGTACTTC.

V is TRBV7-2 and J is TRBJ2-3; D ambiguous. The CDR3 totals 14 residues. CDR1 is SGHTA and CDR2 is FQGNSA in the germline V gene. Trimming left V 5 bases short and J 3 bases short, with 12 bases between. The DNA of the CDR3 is TGTGCCAGCAGCCCCAGGTGGCGAACAGATACGCAGTATTTT. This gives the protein CASSPRWRTDTQYF.

CDR3 in amino acids: CASSEGVAGKSEQYF. CDR3 sequence (DNA): TGTGCCAGTAGTGAGGGGGTAGCGGGAAAAAGCGAGCAGTACTTC. The chain combines TRBV19 with TRBJ2-7; 8 positions match TRBD2. This CDR3 comprises 15 residues. Losses at the gene ends were 5 bases for V and 6 bases for J; bases not matched to a gene: 12. Germline V gene data show CDR1 as LNHDA and CDR2 as SQIVND (reference sequence).

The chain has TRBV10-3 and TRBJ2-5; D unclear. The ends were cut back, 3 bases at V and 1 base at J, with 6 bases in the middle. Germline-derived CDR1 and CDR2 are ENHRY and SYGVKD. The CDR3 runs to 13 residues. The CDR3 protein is CAISDRTQETQYF. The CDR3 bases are TGTGCCATCAGTGACAGGACCCAAGAGACCCAGTACTTC.

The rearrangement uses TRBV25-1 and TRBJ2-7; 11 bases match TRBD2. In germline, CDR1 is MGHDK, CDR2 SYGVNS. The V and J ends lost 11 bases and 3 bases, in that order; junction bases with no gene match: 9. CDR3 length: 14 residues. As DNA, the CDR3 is TGTGCCTGGAGTAGGGGACTAGCGGACTACGAGCAGTACTTC. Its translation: CAWSRGLADYEQYF.

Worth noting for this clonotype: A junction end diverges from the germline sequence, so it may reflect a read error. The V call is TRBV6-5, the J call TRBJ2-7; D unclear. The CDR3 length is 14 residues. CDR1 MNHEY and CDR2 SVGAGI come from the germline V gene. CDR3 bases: TGTGCCAGCACCTACCTGTCCGGGCCCTACGAGCGGTACTTC. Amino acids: CASTYLSGPYERYF.

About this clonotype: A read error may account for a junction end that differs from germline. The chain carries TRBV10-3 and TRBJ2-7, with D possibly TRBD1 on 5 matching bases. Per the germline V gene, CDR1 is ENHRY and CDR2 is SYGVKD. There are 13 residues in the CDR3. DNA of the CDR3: TGTGCCATCAGTTACTCTCGTGGACACGAGCAGTGCTTC. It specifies CAISYSRGHEQCF.

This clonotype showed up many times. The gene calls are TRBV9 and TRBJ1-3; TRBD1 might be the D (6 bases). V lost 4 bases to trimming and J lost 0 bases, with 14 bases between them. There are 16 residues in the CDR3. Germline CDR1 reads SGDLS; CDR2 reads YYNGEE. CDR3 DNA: TGTGCCAGCAGCACCCGTGACAGGTTCTCTGGAAACACCATATATTTT. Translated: CASSTRDRFSGNTIYF.

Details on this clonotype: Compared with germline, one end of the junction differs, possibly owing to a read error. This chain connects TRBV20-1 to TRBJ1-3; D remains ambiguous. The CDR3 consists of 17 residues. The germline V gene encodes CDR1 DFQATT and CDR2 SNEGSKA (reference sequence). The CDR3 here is CSARDWPDLLSGNTVYF. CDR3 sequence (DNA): TGCAGTGCTAGAGATTGGCCGGACCTCCTCTCTGGAAACACCGTATATTTT.

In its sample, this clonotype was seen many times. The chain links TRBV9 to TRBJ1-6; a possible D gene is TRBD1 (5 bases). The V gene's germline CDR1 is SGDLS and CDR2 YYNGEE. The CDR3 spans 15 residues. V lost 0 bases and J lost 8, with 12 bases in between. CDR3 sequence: CASSVGGGVYSPLHF. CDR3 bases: TGTGCCAGCAGCGTAGGTGGGGGAGTTTATTCACCCCTCCACTTT.

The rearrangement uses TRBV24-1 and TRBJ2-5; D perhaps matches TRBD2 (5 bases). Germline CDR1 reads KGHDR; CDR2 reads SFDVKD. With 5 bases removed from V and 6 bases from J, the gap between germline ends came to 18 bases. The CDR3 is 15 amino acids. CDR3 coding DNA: TGTGCCACCAGTGGCGTTGACCGGGATCTCAAGACCCAGTACTTC. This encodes CATSGVDRDLKTQYF.

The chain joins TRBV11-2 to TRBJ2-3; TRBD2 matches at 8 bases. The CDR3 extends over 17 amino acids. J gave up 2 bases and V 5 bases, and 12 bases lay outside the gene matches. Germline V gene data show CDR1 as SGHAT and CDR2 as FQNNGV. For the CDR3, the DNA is TGTGCCAGCAGCCCGAGCGGGGGAGCGGACCCCACAGATACGCAGTATTTT. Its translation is CASSPSGGADPTDTQYF.

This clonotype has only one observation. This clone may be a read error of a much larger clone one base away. CDR3 amino acids: CASSCGLVETQYF. The CDR3 DNA follows: TGTGCCAGCAGCTGCGGACTAGTCGAGACCCAGTACTTC. The chain is built from TRBV7-2 and TRBJ2-5, with 7 bases identical to TRBD2. The CDR3 length is 13 residues. Per germline, CDR1 SGHTA and CDR2 FQGNSA. With 4 bases clipped from V and 5 bases from J, the junction kept 4 bases outside the gene matches.

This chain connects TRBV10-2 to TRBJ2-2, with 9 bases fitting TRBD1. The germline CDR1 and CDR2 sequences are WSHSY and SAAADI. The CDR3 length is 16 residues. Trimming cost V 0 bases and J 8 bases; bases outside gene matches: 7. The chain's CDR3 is CASSESSTGGGGELFF. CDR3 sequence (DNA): TGCGCCAGCAGTGAGTCTTCGACAGGGGGTGGTGGGGAGCTGTTTTTT.

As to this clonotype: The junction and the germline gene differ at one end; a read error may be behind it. The CDR3 DNA sequence: TGTGCCATCAGTGATAAGCGTTTT. Its protein product is CAISDKRF. The chain combines TRBV10-3 with TRBJ1-4; D is ambiguous. The germline V gene has CDR1 ENHRY and CDR2 SYGVKD. The CDR3 length is 8 residues.

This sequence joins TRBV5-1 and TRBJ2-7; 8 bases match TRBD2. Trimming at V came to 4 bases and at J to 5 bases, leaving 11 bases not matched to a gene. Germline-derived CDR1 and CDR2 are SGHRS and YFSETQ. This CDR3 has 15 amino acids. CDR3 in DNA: TGCGCCAGCAGCCTGACGACGACTAGCGAAAACGAGCAGTACTTC. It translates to CASSLTTTSENEQYF.

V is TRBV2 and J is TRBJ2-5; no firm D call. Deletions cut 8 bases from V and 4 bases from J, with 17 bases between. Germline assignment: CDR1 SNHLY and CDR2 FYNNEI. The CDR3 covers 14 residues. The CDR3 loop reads CASSAAHNGETQYF. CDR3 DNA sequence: TGTGCCAGCTCAGCAGCACACAATGGAGAGACCCAGTACTTC.

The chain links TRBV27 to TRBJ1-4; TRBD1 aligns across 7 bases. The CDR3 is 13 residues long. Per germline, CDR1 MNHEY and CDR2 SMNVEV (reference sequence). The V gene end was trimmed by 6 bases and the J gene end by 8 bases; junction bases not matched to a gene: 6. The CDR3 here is CASSTDRNEKLFF. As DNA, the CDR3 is TGTGCCAGCAGCACGGACAGGAACGAAAAACTGTTTTTT.